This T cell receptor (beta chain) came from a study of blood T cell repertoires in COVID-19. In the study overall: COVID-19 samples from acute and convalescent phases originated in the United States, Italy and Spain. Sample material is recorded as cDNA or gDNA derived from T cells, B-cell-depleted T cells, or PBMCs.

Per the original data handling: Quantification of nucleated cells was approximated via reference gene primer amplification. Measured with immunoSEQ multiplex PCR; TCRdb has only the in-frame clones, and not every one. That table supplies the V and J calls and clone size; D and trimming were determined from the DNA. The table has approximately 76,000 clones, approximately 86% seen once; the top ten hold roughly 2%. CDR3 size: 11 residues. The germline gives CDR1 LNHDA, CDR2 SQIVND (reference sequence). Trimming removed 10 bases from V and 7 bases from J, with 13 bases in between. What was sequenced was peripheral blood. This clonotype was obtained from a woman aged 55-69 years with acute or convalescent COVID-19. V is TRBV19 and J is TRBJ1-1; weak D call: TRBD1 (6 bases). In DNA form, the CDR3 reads TGTGCCACCCGACAGGCGTTTGAAGCTTTCTTT. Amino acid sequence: CATRQAFEAFF.